What follows describes a single TCR beta chain. Its antigen is as yet unknown. Only in-frame clones appear in the TCRdb table, and some are missing; sequencing was by immunoSEQ multiplex PCR. This sample has about 1.1 million clones; roughly 80% occur once, and the top ten carry approximately 0.9%. The sample belongs to a study of shared clonotypes between healthy human individuals. Whole-study results and caveats: Naive CD4 clonotypes were shared across several donors at approximately 5.3%.

CDR1 and CDR2 from the germline V gene are MNHNS and SASEGT. The V end was cut by 4 bases, the J end by 4 bases, with 13 bases between. CDR3 length: 14 amino acids. The sequenced material came from memory CD4+ T cells from PBMCs. Subset specified: CD45RA-negative fraction. The chain joins TRBV6-1 to TRBJ2-5, with a possible D match to TRBD1 (6 bases). This sequence was found in a man aged 18 to 30 in good health. Some clones in this sample may be carry-over from other donors' samples. CDR3 DNA: TGTGCCAGCAGTGCCTACCGAGGGGGAGAGACCCAGTACTTC. It translates to CASSAYRGGETQYF.